The present T cell receptor (beta chain) was sequenced within a study of Graves' ophthalmopathy and Graves' hyperthyroidism. The study, taken as a whole, reports: The majority of expanded thyroid clonotypes above 0.001 frequency also occurred in blood.

Points on this clonotype: Its antigen is still unknown.

Germline CDR1 is SGHVS and CDR2 is FNYEAQ. V lost 1 base and J lost 5, with 12 bases in between. The CDR3 runs to 14 residues. The authors amplified TCR beta CDR3 regions from RNA transcripts. First-round RT-PCR relied on HTBI primers, and a second-round multiplex PCR came next. TCRdb fed the multiplex PCR reads into MiXCR, producing one record per CDR3 protein. The sample gives 150,000 to 200,000 distinct CDR3 sequences, 39% of which show up once; approximately 8.9% is in the top ten. The sequenced sample consisted of peripheral blood. V gene TRBV7-6 combines with J gene TRBJ2-7; D unresolved. The sequence came from a man aged 25-40 years with Graves' ophthalmopathy. The CDR3 nucleotides read TGTGCCAGCAGCTTAGGGGGTGTAGGTGACGAGCAGTACTTC. It is translated as CASSLGGVGDEQYF.